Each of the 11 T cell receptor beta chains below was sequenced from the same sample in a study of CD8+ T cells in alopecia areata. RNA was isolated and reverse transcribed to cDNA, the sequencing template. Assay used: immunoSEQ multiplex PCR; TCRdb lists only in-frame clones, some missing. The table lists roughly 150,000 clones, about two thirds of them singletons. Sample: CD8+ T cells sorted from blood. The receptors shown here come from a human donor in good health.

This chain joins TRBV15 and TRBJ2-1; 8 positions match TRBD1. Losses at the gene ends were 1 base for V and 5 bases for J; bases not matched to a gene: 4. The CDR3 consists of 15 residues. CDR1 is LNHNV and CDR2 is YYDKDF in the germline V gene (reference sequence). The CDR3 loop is CATSRGAGGHNEQFF. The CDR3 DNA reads TGTGCCACCAGCAGAGGAGCAGGGGGCCACAATGAGCAGTTCTTC.

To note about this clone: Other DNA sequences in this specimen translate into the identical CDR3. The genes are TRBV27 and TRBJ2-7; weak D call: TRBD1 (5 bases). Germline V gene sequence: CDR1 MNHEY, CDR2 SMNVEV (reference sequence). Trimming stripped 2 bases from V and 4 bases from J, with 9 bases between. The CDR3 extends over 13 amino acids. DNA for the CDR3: TGTGCCAGCAGTTTAGGGGCGAGTTACGAGCAGTACTTC. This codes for CASSLGASYEQYF.

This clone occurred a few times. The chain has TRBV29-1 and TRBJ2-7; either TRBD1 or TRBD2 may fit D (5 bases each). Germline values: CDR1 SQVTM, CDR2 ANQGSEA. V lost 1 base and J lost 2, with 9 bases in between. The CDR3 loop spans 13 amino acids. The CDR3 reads CSVEGGGPYEQYF. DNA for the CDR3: TGCAGCGTTGAAGGTGGGGGTCCCTACGAGCAGTACTTC.

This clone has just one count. CDR3 loop: CSVEGRGRDTSYEQYF. CDR3 bases: TGCAGCGTTGAAGGAAGGGGGAGGGACACCTCCTACGAGCAGTACTTC. J is TRBJ2-7 and V is TRBV29-1; possibly TRBD2 for D (7 bases). V was shortened by 1 base and J by 0 bases, with 16 bases between the two germline ends. Germline V gene sequence: CDR1 SQVTM, CDR2 ANQGSEA. This CDR3 region has 16 residues.

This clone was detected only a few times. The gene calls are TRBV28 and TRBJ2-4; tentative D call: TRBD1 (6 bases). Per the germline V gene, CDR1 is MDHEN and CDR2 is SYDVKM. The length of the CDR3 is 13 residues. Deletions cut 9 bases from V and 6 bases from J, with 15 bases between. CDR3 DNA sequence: TGTGCCAGTCGAACAGGGTCGGGAAACATTCAGTACTTC. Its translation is CASRTGSGNIQYF.

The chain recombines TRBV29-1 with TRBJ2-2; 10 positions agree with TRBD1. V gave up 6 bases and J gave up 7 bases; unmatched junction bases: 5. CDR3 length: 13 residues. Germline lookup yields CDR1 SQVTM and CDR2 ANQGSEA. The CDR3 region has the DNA TGCAGCGTCGGGACAGGGGTTGACGGGGAGCTGTTTTTT. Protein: CSVGTGVDGELFF.

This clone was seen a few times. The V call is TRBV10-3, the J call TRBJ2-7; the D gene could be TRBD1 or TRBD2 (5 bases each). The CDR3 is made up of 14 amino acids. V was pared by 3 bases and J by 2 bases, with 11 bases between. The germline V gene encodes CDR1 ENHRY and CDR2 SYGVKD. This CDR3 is CAISEPGRPYEQYF. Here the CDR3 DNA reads TGTGCCATCAGTGAACCGGGACGGCCCTACGAGCAGTACTTC.

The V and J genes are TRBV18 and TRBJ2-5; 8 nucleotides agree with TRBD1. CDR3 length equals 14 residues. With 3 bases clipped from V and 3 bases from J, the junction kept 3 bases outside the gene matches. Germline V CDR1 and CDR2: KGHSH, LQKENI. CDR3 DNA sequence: TGTGCCAGCTCACCGGACAGGGTGGAAGAGACCCAGTACTTC. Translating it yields CASSPDRVEETQYF.

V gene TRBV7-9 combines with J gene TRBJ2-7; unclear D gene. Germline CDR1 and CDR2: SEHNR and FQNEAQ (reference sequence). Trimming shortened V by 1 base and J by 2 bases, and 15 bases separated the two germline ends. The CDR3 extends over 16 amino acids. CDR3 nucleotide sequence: TGTGCCAGCAGCTTAGGGTCAGCCCAATTGACCTACGAGCAGTACTTC. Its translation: CASSLGSAQLTYEQYF.

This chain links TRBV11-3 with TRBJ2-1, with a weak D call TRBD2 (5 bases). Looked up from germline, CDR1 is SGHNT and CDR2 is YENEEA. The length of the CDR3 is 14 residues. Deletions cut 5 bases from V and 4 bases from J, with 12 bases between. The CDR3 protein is CASSLGGQYNEQFF. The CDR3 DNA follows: TGTGCCAGCAGCCTGGGCGGGCAGTACAATGAGCAGTTCTTC.

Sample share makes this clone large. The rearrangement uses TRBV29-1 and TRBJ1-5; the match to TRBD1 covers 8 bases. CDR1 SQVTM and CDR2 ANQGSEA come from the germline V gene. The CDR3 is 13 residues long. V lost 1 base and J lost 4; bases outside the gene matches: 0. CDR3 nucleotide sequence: TGCAGCGTTGAAGGGACAGGGAATCAGCCCCAGCATTTT. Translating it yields CSVEGTGNQPQHF.